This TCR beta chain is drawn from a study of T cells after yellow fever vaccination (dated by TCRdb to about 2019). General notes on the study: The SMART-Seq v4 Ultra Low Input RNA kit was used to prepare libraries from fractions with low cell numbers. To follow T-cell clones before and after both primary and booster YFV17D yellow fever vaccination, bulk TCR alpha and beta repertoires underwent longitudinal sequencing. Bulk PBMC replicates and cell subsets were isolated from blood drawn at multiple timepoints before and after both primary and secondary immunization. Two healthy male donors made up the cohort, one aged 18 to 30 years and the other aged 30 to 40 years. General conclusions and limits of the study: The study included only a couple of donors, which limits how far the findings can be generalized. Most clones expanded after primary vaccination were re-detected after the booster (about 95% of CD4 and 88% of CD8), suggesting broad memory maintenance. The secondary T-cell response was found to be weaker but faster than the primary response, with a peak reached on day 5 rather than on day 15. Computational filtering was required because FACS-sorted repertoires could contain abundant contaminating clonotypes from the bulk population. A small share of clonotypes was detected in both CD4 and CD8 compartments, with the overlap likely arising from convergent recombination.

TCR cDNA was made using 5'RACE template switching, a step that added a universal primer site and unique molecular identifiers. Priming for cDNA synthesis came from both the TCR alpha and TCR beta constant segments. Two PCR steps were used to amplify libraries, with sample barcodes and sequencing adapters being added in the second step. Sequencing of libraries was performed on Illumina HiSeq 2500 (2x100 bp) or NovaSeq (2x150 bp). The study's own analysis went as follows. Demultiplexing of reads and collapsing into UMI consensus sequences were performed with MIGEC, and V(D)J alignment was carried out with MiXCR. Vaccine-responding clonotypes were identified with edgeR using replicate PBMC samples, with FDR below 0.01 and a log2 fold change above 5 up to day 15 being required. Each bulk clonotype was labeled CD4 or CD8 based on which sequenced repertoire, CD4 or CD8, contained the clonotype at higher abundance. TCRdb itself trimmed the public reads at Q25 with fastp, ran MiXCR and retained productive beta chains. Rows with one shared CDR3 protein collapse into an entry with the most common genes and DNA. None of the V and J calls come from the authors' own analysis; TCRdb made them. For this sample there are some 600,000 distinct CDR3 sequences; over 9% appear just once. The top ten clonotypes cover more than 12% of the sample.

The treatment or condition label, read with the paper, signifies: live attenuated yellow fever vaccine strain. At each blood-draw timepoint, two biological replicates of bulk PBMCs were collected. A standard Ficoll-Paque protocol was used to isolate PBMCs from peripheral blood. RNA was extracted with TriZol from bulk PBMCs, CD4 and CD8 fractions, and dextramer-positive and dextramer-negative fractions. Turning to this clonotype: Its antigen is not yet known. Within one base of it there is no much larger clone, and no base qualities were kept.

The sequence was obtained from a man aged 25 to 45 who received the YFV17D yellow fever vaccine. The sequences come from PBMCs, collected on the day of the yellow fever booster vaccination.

The nucleotide sequence reads as follows: TGTGCCAGCATCCCGGACAAGGGGCAGGAGACCCAGTACTTC. Its amino acids are CASIPDKGQETQYF. The chain is made from TRBV7-9 and TRBJ2-5, and possibly TRBD1, on 5 matching bases. Reading the germline V gene (reference sequence) gives CDR1 SEHNR and CDR2 FQNEAQ. The V end loses 7 bases and the J end loses 5 bases, and a stretch of 17 bases separates them. The CDR3 measures 14 amino acids from cysteine to phenylalanine. Only the CDR3 part of the read is kept: 42 bases, read in frame from the first base.